The next 13 T cell receptor beta chains were all read from a single sample in a study of PD-1 blockade in classical Hodgkin lymphoma. Generated by immunoSEQ multiplex PCR, the TCRdb table keeps only in-frame clones and is missing some. Counted here are over 20,000 clones, more than 80% occurring once; the ten biggest clones make up about an eighth. Indicated time point: cycle 4 day 1 (C4D1), after less than 7 weeks of nivolumab. Brentuximab vedotin exposure varied among the patients, all of whom had relapsed after autologous stem cell transplantation. The sample in question was peripheral blood mononuclear cells (PBMCs), obtained before the fourth cycle of nivolumab. The receptor set was obtained from a human donor with classical Hodgkin lymphoma.

The chain joins TRBV10-3 to TRBJ2-5, with 7 bases fitting TRBD2. From germline, CDR1 is ENHRY and CDR2 SYGVKD. The trim removed 3 bases at V and 5 bases at J, leaving 9 bases unmatched. This CDR3 region has 15 residues. The CDR3 region has the DNA TGTGCCATCAGTGATCCCGGACTAGTGGCGGAGACCCAGTACTTC. It is translated as CAISDPGLVAETQYF.

The chain has TRBV7-2 and TRBJ1-3; the D is unclear. Germline loops: CDR1 SGHTA, CDR2 FQGNSA. V gave up 1 base and J gave up 2 bases, with 9 bases separating them. The CDR3 consists of 15 residues. The CDR3 loop reads CASSLVEGAGNTIYF. Here the CDR3 DNA reads TGTGCCAGCAGCTTAGTAGAGGGAGCTGGAAACACCATATATTTT.

The rearrangement links TRBV29-1 to TRBJ1-2, with 10 nucleotides matching TRBD1. The germline CDR1 and CDR2 sequences are SQVTM and ANQGSEA. This CDR3 has 14 amino acids. V gave up 1 base and J gave up 2 bases; unmatched junction bases: 1. The CDR3 is CSVEGTGGNYGYTF. The DNA of the CDR3 is TGCAGCGTTGAAGGGACAGGGGGAAACTATGGCTACACCTTC. The full variable domain, rest sourced from reference TRBV29-1 and TRBJ1-2, is SAVISQKPSRDICQRGTSLTIQCQVDSQVTMMFWYRQQPGQSLTLIATANQGSEATYESGFVIDKFPISRPNLTFSTLTVSNMSPEDSSIYLCSVEGTGGNYGYTFGSGTRLTVV.

On this clone itself: Other DNA sequences in the sample encode the same CDR3. The rearrangement joins TRBV5-4 to TRBJ2-2; D call uncertain. Between the trimmed V and J ends, which lost 5 bases and 5 bases, there was a span of 7 bases. This CDR3 is built from 12 residues. Germline CDR1 and CDR2: SGHNT and YYREEE (reference sequence). CDR3 sequence (DNA): TGTGCCAGCAGTAAGGATACCGGGGAGCTGTTTTTT. This sequence encodes CASSKDTGELFF.

J is TRBJ2-1 and V is TRBV4-2; 10 bases align to TRBD2. Unmatched junction bases numbered 8, after V lost 2 bases and J lost 4 bases. Germline CDR1 and CDR2: LGHNA and YNFKEQ. This CDR3 contains 17 residues. The chain's CDR3 is CASSQLELAGTYNEQFF. The CDR3, as DNA: TGTGCCAGCAGCCAACTTGAACTAGCGGGGACATACAATGAGCAGTTCTTC.

V gene TRBV4-2 combines with J gene TRBJ1-3; 8 bases align to TRBD1. Per the germline V gene, CDR1 is LGHNA and CDR2 is YNFKEQ. V lost 0 bases, J lost 4 bases, and 5 bases stayed unmatched. The CDR3 covers 16 residues. CDR3 coding DNA: TGTGCCAGCAGCCAAGAGGGACAGGTTCTAGGAAACACCATATATTTT. Translation gives CASSQEGQVLGNTIYF.

This clone occurred a few times. The J gene is TRBJ1-5, the V gene TRBV30, with D unclear. This CDR3 is built from 14 residues. Trimming took 4 bases from V and 0 from J, leaving 10 bases between them. CDR1 is GTSNPN and CDR2 is SVGIG in the germline V gene (reference sequence). CDR3 region: CAWKTPYSNQPQHF. In nucleotides, the CDR3 is TGTGCCTGGAAAACCCCTTATAGCAATCAGCCCCAGCATTTT.

The V gene is TRBV7-9, the J gene TRBJ2-3, with D perhaps TRBD2 (5 bases). The CDR3 contains 14 residues. V was trimmed by 1 base and J by 6 bases, leaving 11 bases between them. Germline CDR1 and CDR2: SEHNR and FQNEAQ (reference sequence). In DNA form, the CDR3 reads TGTGCCAGCAGCTTAGGGCGGGCCTCGGATACGCAGTATTTT. This gives the protein CASSLGRASDTQYF.

The chain joins TRBV7-8 to TRBJ2-7; possibly TRBD1 for D (5 bases). Germline lookup yields CDR1 SGHVS and CDR2 FQNEAQ. The CDR3 totals 12 residues. The ends were cut back, 7 bases at V and 2 bases at J, with 9 bases in the middle. This chain's CDR3 is CASTGQPYEQYF. CDR3 coding DNA: TGTGCCAGCACCGGACAACCCTACGAGCAGTACTTC.

V gene TRBV7-6 combines with J gene TRBJ2-2; 12 bases map to TRBD2. The CDR3 has 18 residues. Germline V gene data show CDR1 as SGHVS and CDR2 as FNYEAQ. J gave up 2 bases and V 2 bases, and 6 bases lay outside the gene matches. The CDR3 reads CASSLLLAGGCNTGELFF. The CDR3 bases are TGTGCCAGCAGCTTACTACTAGCGGGGGGCTGCAACACCGGGGAGCTGTTTTTT.

This sequence joins TRBV5-4 and TRBJ1-1, with D uncertain. This CDR3 region has 12 residues. The ends were cut back, 5 bases at V and 6 bases at J, with 11 bases in the middle. CDR1 SGHNT and CDR2 YYREEE come from the germline V gene (reference sequence). DNA for the CDR3: TGTGCCAGCAGTCCCGGACTGTCTGAAGCTTTCTTT. Its translation is CASSPGLSEAFF.

The V and J genes are TRBV10-3 and TRBJ2-5, with D possibly matching TRBD2 (5 bases). With 2 bases removed from V and 1 base from J, the gap between germline ends came to 11 bases. The CDR3 runs to 15 residues. Per germline, CDR1 ENHRY and CDR2 SYGVKD. Here the CDR3 DNA reads TGTGCCATCAGTGAGCCCCGGGAAGCCCAAGAGACCCAGTACTTC. Translation: CAISEPREAQETQYF.

The chain employs TRBV30 and TRBJ2-3; 11 bases align to TRBD2. CDR1 is GTSNPN and CDR2 is SVGIG in the germline V gene (reference sequence). CDR3 length: 15 amino acids. V dropped 5 bases and J dropped 4; count of bases not matched to a gene: 8. CDR3 bases: TGTGCCTGGGGACTAGCGGGCGGCCGGGCAGATACGCAGTATTTT. It translates to CAWGLAGGRADTQYF.